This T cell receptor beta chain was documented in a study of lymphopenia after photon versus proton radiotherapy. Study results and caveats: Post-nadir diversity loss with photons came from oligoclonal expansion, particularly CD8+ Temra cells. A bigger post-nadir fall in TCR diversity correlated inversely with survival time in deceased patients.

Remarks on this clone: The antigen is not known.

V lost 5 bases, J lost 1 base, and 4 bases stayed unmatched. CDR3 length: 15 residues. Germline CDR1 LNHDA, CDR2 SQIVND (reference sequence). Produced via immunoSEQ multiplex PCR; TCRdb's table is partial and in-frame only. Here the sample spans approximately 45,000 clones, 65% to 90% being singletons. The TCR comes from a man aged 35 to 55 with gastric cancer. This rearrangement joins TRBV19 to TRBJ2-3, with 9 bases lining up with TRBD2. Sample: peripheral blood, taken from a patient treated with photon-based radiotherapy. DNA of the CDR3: TGTGCCAGTAGTGATGAGCGGGGGGGCACAGATACGCAGTATTTT. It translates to CASSDERGGTDTQYF.